The T cell receptor beta chain described here comes from a study of CD8+ T cells in alopecia areata. Study background: Twice daily, treated patients received 5 to 10 mg of oral tofacitinib. Findings of the study overall: Many of the expanded lesional clones endured in scalp and blood while on tofacitinib. Researchers say the link of baseline CD8+ expansion to response remains uncertain, with one nonresponder.

The treatment is: oral pan-JAK inhibitor, 5-10 mg twice daily. Lesional scalp punch biopsies and peripheral blood were collected from alopecia areata patients. Regarding this clone: As yet, its antigen is unknown.

cDNA reverse transcribed from extracted RNA served as the sequencing template. The assay was immunoSEQ multiplex PCR, and TCRdb's table has in-frame clones only and misses some. The table has 95,000 to 150,000 clones, about 59% seen once. The origin of this receptor is a human donor with alopecia areata. The source material was CD4+ T cells sorted from blood, sampled at week 4, from a patient treated with tofacitinib.

The CDR3 nucleotides are TGTGCCAGCAGTCCGAGGGACAGGAGCTCCTACGAGCAGTACTTC. Protein product: CASSPRDRSSYEQYF. The chain employs TRBV27 and TRBJ2-7, with 8 positions matching TRBD1. V was clipped by 5 bases and J by 0 bases; unmatched bases: 6. Germline V CDR1 and CDR2: MNHEY, SMNVEV (reference sequence). The CDR3 length is 15 residues.